A selection of T cell receptor beta chains follows, all from one sample in a study of blood T cells in healthy people across ages. In TCRdb, the 5' RACE reads were re-called with MiXCR into one record per CDR3 protein. Altogether hundreds of thousands of distinct CDR3 sequences are present, 25% to 30% being singletons, with the ten largest covering about 15%. The sequenced sample consisted of blood. These TCRs come from a woman of 80 years or more in good health. CDR3s include the opening cysteine and the closing phenylalanine or tryptophan. The order of the fields is J gene, D gene, clone size, V gene, CDR3 protein, CDR3 DNA. D genes are given only for firm matches. Some rows have no size entry. The others give once, few or many, or a class for an expanded clone.

TRBJ2-3,TRBD2,NA,TRBV7-2,CASSLARILAGYSTDTQYF,TGTGCCAGCAGCTTAGCTAGGATACTAGCGGGATACAGCACAGATACGCAGTATTTT
TRBJ2-3,TRBD1,NA,TRBV7-3,CASSLLGTGEVGDTQYF,TGTGCCAGCAGCTTACTCGGGACAGGGGAGGTTGGAGATACGCAGTATTTT
TRBJ1-2,TRBD1,few,TRBV7-2,CASSVGQGGNYGYTF,TGTGCCAGCAGCGTGGGACAGGGGGGTAACTATGGCTACACCTTC
TRBJ1-2,NA,many,TRBV5-1,CASSFGQQNYGYTF,TGCGCCAGCAGTTTTGGTCAGCAAAACTATGGCTACACCTTC
TRBJ2-1,TRBD2,few,TRBV6-2/TRBV6-3,CAGSYGLAGVNEQFF,TGTGCCGGCAGTTACGGGCTAGCGGGGGTCAATGAGCAGTTCTTC
TRBJ2-2,TRBD1,NA,TRBV9,CASTGTGVNTGELFF,TGTGCCAGCACCGGGACAGGCGTAAACACCGGGGAGCTGTTTTTT
TRBJ2-1,NA,many,TRBV24-1,CATSDSIGHEQFF,TGTGCCACCAGTGACTCCATAGGCCATGAGCAGTTCTTC
TRBJ2-7,NA,many,TRBV5-6,CASSLVMGGGYEQYF,TGTGCCAGCAGCCTTGTTATGGGGGGCGGTTACGAGCAGTACTTC
TRBJ2-1,TRBD1,NA,TRBV3-1,CASSLLGDRENEQFF,TGTGCCAGCAGCCTCTTGGGGGACAGGGAAAATGAGCAGTTCTTC
TRBJ2-1,TRBD2,NA,TRBV7-9,CASSLKRASGRNEQFF,TGTGCCAGCAGCTTAAAGAGGGCTAGCGGGAGGAATGAGCAGTTCTTC
TRBJ1-2,NA,NA,TRBV18,CASSPNEECGGYTF,TGTGCCAGCTCACCAAATGAAGAATGTGGGGGCTACACCTTC
TRBJ2-4,NA,many,TRBV30,CAWSVPGGRGNIQYF,TGTGCCTGGAGTGTACCGGGGGGCCGGGGAAACATTCAGTACTTC
TRBJ1-1,NA,NA,TRBV6-6,CASSYGRLGGRSTEAFF,TGTGCCAGCAGTTACGGTCGTTTAGGCGGTCGTTCCACTGAAGCTTTCTTT
TRBJ2-5,TRBD1,NA,TRBV5-1,CASSLGGQGSREQYF,TGCGCCAGCAGCTTGGGGGGACAGGGTTCGAGGGAGCAGTACTTC
TRBJ1-2,TRBD1,NA,TRBV19,CASTRKGDRGPGGYTF,TGTGCCAGTACCCGAAAGGGGGACAGGGGGCCAGGAGGCTACACCTTC
TRBJ2-7,NA,NA,TRBV20-1,CSAIQGGPYEQYF,TGCAGTGCTATACAAGGGGGGCCTTACGAGCAGTACTTC
TRBJ1-4,NA,few,TRBV18,CASSPSTWGTATNEKLFF,TGTGCCAGCTCACCGTCGACTTGGGGGACGGCAACTAATGAAAAACTGTTTTTT
TRBJ2-3,NA,NA,TRBV3-1,CASSQGVGAGATDTQYF,TGTGCCAGCAGCCAGGGGGTCGGGGCGGGTGCGACAGATACGCAGTATTTT
TRBJ1-5,NA,few,TRBV2,CASSTGSQPQHF,TGTGCCAGCAGTACAGGGAGTCAGCCCCAGCATTTT
TRBJ2-3,TRBD1,many,TRBV30,CAWSKGQDTDTQYF,TGTGCCTGGAGTAAGGGACAGGACACAGATACGCAGTATTTT
TRBJ2-3,NA,NA,TRBV20-1,CSASSCTATSTDTQDF,TGCAGTGCTAGTAGCTGCACGGCTACCTCCACAGATACGCAGGATTTT
TRBJ1-1,TRBD1,few,TRBV10-3,CAISDRDRGPEAFF,TGTGCCATCAGTGACCGGGACAGGGGTCCTGAAGCTTTCTTT
TRBJ2-1,NA,many,TRBV28,CASSTRLAGEQFF,TGTGCCAGCAGTACCCGGCTAGCAGGCGAGCAGTTCTTC
TRBJ1-1,TRBD1,many,TRBV6-1,CASSALGQGNTEAFF,TGTGCCAGCAGTGCATTGGGACAGGGGAACACTGAAGCTTTCTTT
TRBJ1-1,NA,NA,TRBV7-9,CASSHGTYKESEAFF,TGTGCCAGCAGCCACGGGACTTACAAGGAGTCTGAAGCTTTCTTT
TRBJ2-1,NA,NA,TRBV29-1,CSVTSQDEQFF,TGCAGCGTCACAAGCCAGGATGAGCAGTTCTTC
TRBJ2-7,TRBD1,many,TRBV15,CATSRDFDRGHIYEQYF,TGTGCCACCAGCAGAGATTTCGACAGGGGCCATATCTACGAGCAGTACTTC
TRBJ1-5,TRBD1,many,TRBV11-2,CASSEGAGNQPQHF,TGTGCCAGCAGCGAGGGGGCAGGGAATCAGCCCCAGCATTTT
TRBJ2-1,TRBD1,once,TRBV12-3/TRBV12-4,CASSDGTGGENEQFF,TGTGCCAGCAGTGATGGGACAGGGGGCGAGAATGAGCAGTTCTTC
TRBJ2-1,NA,many,TRBV5-1,CASSPTWSSYNEQFF,TGCGCCAGCAGCCCAACCTGGAGCTCCTACAATGAGCAGTTCTTC
TRBJ1-3,NA,NA,TRBV2,CASTEGGRRSRNTIYF,TGTGCCAGCACCGAGGGGGGCCGAAGGTCTAGAAACACCATATATTTT
TRBJ1-1,TRBD1,many,TRBV12-3/TRBV12-4,CASSPSDRNLEAFF,TGTGCCAGCAGCCCCTCGGACAGGAACCTTGAAGCTTTCTTT
TRBJ2-5,TRBD2,many,TRBV9,CASSAGLAGKETQYF,TGTGCCAGCAGCGCCGGCCTAGCGGGGAAAGAGACCCAGTACTTC
TRBJ2-1,TRBD2,few,TRBV3-1,CASSQLRWAGGQSSYNEQFF,TGTGCCAGCAGCCAGCTTCGTTGGGCGGGGGGCCAAAGCTCCTACAATGAGCAGTTCTTC
TRBJ1-2,TRBD1,many,TRBV20-1,CSATRTGGYYGYTF,TGCAGTGCTACCCGGACAGGGGGCTACTATGGCTACACCTTC
TRBJ2-1,TRBD2,many,TRBV30,CAWRLAGGAEQFF,TGTGCCTGGAGACTAGCGGGGGGGGCTGAGCAGTTCTTC
TRBJ1-2,TRBD1,many,TRBV18,CASSPGQGWDNYGYTF,TGTGCCAGCTCACCCGGACAGGGTTGGGACAACTATGGCTACACCTTC
TRBJ2-2,NA,NA,TRBV7-9,CASSLAFRPLQNAGELFF,TGTGCCAGCAGCTTAGCTTTTCGGCCCCTGCAGAACGCCGGGGAGCTGTTTTTT
TRBJ2-1,TRBD1,few,TRBV6-1,CASKRTGINNEQFF,TGTGCCAGCAAAAGGACAGGCATCAACAATGAGCAGTTCTTC
TRBJ2-7,TRBD1,many,TRBV18,CASYGQGSYEQYF,TGTGCCAGCTATGGACAGGGGTCCTACGAGCAGTACTTC
TRBJ2-7,NA,many,TRBV20-1,CSAPRDRTHTYEQYF,TGCAGTGCTCCCCGCGACAGGACACATACCTACGAGCAGTACTTC
TRBJ2-4,NA,many,TRBV20-1,CSAYHEAKNIQYF,TGCAGTGCTTACCACGAAGCCAAAAACATTCAGTACTTC
TRBJ2-1,NA,many,TRBV7-9,CASSPTDYNEQFF,TGTGCCAGCAGCCCTACAGACTACAATGAGCAGTTCTTC
TRBJ1-5,NA,many,TRBV7-3,CASSLRGGSNQPQHF,TGTGCCAGCAGCTTGAGGGGTGGAAGCAATCAGCCCCAGCATTTT
TRBJ2-1,TRBD1,many,TRBV5-1,CASSLGDRGLNEQFF,TGCGCCAGCAGCTTGGGGGACAGGGGTCTCAATGAGCAGTTCTTC
TRBJ1-2,TRBD1,few,TRBV28,CASKDRGGYGYTF,TGTGCCAGCAAGGACAGGGGAGGCTATGGCTACACCTTC
TRBJ2-1,NA,many,TRBV21-1,CASSKEICIGDRGRRNEQFF,TGTGCCAGCAGCAAAGAGATTTGTATAGGGGACAGGGGGCGCAGGAATGAGCAGTTCTTC
TRBJ2-4,TRBD2,many,TRBV20-1,CSANPSGGPSLHAIQYF,TGCAGTGCTAACCCTAGCGGGGGACCCTCATTACACGCCATTCAGTACTTC
TRBJ1-5,NA,many,TRBV15,CATSRISSGVINQPQHF,TGTGCCACCAGCAGAATATCTTCAGGGGTCATCAATCAGCCCCAGCATTTT
TRBJ2-1,NA,NA,TRBV20-1,CSASPLRGRSYNEQFF,TGCAGTGCTAGCCCCTTGAGGGGCAGATCCTACAATGAGCAGTTCTTC
TRBJ2-1,TRBD2,many,TRBV5-1,CASSSGTSGGAGNEQFF,TGCGCCAGCAGTTCCGGGACTAGCGGGGGGGCCGGGAATGAGCAGTTCTTC
TRBJ2-7,TRBD1,NA,TRBV20-1,CSALRTGSYEQYF,TGCAGTGCTCTTAGGACAGGCTCCTACGAGCAGTACTTC
TRBJ1-5,NA,NA,TRBV20-1,CSAPLGGLGEYQPQHF,TGCAGTGCTCCTTTAGGTGGGTTGGGGGAATACCAGCCCCAGCATTTT
TRBJ1-2,NA,few,TRBV5-6,CASSETTSYGYTF,TGTGCCAGCAGCGAGACTACTTCCTATGGCTACACCTTC
TRBJ2-2,NA,few,TRBV5-1,CASSLEGGDTGELFF,TGCGCCAGCAGCTTGGAAGGGGGGGACACCGGGGAGCTGTTTTTT
TRBJ2-3,NA,NA,TRBV6-5,CASSPTGGQTDTQYF,TGTGCCAGCAGTCCCACGGGGGGCCAGACAGATACGCAGTATTTT